Each of the 18 T cell receptor beta chains below was sequenced from the same sample in a study of blood T cell repertoires in COVID-19. Only in-frame clones appear in the TCRdb table, and some are missing; sequencing was by immunoSEQ multiplex PCR. Of over 100,000 clones in the sample, roughly 82% were seen once. Sequenced input: peripheral blood. These receptors all come from a man between 60 and 75 years old with acute or convalescent COVID-19.

The J gene is TRBJ2-7, the V gene TRBV2, with 7 bases matching TRBD1. CDR3 length equals 13 residues. Unmatched junction bases numbered 3, after V lost 5 bases and J lost 2 bases. The germline gives CDR1 SNHLY, CDR2 FYNNEI. CDR3: CASSPGTAYEQYV. CDR3 bases: TGTGCCAGCAGTCCGGGGACAGCCTACGAGCAGTACGTC.

This clone was recorded only once. This chain uses TRBV11-3 with TRBJ2-3, with a possible D match to TRBD2 (5 bases). In germline, CDR1 is SGHNT, CDR2 YENEEA. Trimming pared 1 base from V and 1 base from J, leaving 12 bases between. The CDR3 runs 16 residues. CDR3 amino acids: CASSLARGWGTDTQYF. The CDR3 region has the DNA TGTGCCAGCAGCTTAGCTCGAGGGTGGGGCACAGATACGCAGTATTTT.

The chain carries TRBV14 and TRBJ1-3; weak D call: TRBD1 (6 bases). The V end was cut by 5 bases, the J end by 2 bases, with 13 bases between. CDR1 and CDR2 (germline): SGHDN, FVKESK. The CDR3 runs to 15 residues. This chain's CDR3 is CASSLQGIPGNTIYF. As DNA, the CDR3 is TGTGCCAGCAGCTTACAGGGAATCCCTGGAAACACCATATATTTT.

CDR3 DNA: TGTGCCAGCAGTTACGCCGGACAGGGAACAGATACGCAGTATTTT. The encoded protein is CASSYAGQGTDTQYF. The V and J genes are TRBV6-2 or TRBV6-3 and TRBJ2-3; 8 positions match TRBD1. There are 15 residues in the CDR3. Trimming took 2 bases from V and 3 from J; bases not matched to a gene: 4. Germline CDR1 and CDR2: MNHEY and SVGEGT.

The chain carries TRBV28 and TRBJ1-2, with D unclear. CDR3 length: 11 residues. Trimming left V 6 bases short and J 3 bases short, with 5 bases between. From germline, CDR1 is MDHEN and CDR2 SYDVKM. CDR3 bases: TGTGCCAGCAGCCAGTACTATGGCTACACCTTC. It codes for CASSQYYGYTF.

The chain is built from TRBV3-1 (or the pseudogene TRBV3-2) and TRBJ1-2; TRBD1 matches at 10 bases. This CDR3 spans 16 amino acids. J gave up 3 bases and V 5 bases, and 9 bases lay outside the gene matches. Germline values: CDR1 LGHDT, CDR2 YNNKEL (reference sequence). CDR3 in DNA: TGTGCCAGCAGCTTCATCGACAGGGGGCCCTACTATGGCTACACCTTC. Protein product: CASSFIDRGPYYGYTF.

As to this clone: A read error may produce the germline difference seen at one junction end. The rearrangement uses TRBV24-1 and TRBJ2-3, with 8 bases identical to TRBD2. The CDR3 is made up of 14 amino acids. Germline CDR1 reads KGHDR; CDR2 reads SFDVKD. DNA for the CDR3: TGTGCCACCAGTGAACCCTTTTCGGGAGGGCCCTCGAATTTT. Translation: CATSEPFSGGPSNF.

The chain couples TRBV10-2 to TRBJ1-1; D gene uncertain. The CDR3 has 11 residues. V was clipped by 6 bases and J by 10 bases, with 12 bases between them. Germline CDR1 is WSHSY and CDR2 is SAAADI. The CDR3 sequence: CASRSQTGAFF. CDR3 nucleotides: TGCGCCAGCAGAAGCCAAACGGGAGCTTTCTTT.

The chain couples TRBV5-1 to TRBJ2-3; maybe TRBD2 (6 bases). The V gene lost 7 bases and the J gene lost 1 base, with 13 bases spanning the gap. Germline V lookup: CDR1 SGHRS, CDR2 YFSETQ. The CDR3 sequence is 14 residues long. CDR3 DNA: TGCGCCAGCTGCGCATGGGAGGGCACAGATACGCAGTATTTT. Translation: CASCAWEGTDTQYF.

Of note for this clone: Other nucleotide sequences in the sample specify the same CDR3. The gene calls are TRBV5-6 and TRBJ2-3; D perhaps matches TRBD2 (6 bases). This CDR3 contains 15 residues. V was trimmed by 0 bases and J by 1 base, leaving 9 bases between them. CDR1 is SGHDT and CDR2 is YYEEEE in the germline V gene. The CDR3 here is CASSLVGGGTDTQYF. Here the CDR3 DNA reads TGTGCCAGCAGCTTGGTAGGAGGGGGCACAGATACGCAGTATTTT.

The chain uses TRBV4-3 and TRBJ2-5; TRBD2 is a possible D gene (6 bases). Trimming stripped 1 base from V and 4 bases from J, with 13 bases between. This CDR3 region has 15 residues. Germline CDR1 is LGHNA and CDR2 is YSLEER. The CDR3: CASSQAPSARETQYF. The CDR3 DNA sequence: TGCGCCAGCAGCCAAGCCCCTAGCGCTCGAGAGACCCAGTACTTC.

This rearrangement joins TRBV5-6 to TRBJ1-3; D gene ambiguous. This CDR3 is 14 amino acids long. The V gene lost 0 bases and the J gene lost 6 bases, with 10 bases spanning the gap. Germline CDR1 reads SGHDT; CDR2 reads YYEEEE. CDR3 bases: TGTGCCAGCAGCTTGGGGCAGAGGGAAAACACCATATATTTT. It translates to CASSLGQRENTIYF.

The chain uses TRBV3-1 (or the pseudogene TRBV3-2) and TRBJ2-3; 7 nucleotides align to TRBD1. The germline V gene has CDR1 LGHDT and CDR2 YNNKEL (reference sequence). J gave up 14 bases and V 1 base, and 3 bases lay outside the gene matches. The CDR3 is 11 residues long. This chain's CDR3 is CASSQGTGWYF. In DNA form, the CDR3 reads TGTGCCAGCAGCCAAGGGACAGGATGGTATTTT.

The chain is built from TRBV4-1 and TRBJ2-5, with D maybe TRBD2 (5 bases). V was cut by 0 bases and J by 4 bases, with 12 bases left in between. From germline, CDR1 is MGHRA and CDR2 YSYEKL. The CDR3 consists of 15 residues. Here the CDR3 reads CASSQESPRGETQYF. The DNA of the CDR3 is TGCGCCAGCAGCCAAGAGAGTCCTCGGGGAGAGACCCAGTACTTC.

The rearrangement uses TRBV28 and TRBJ1-5; TRBD1 is a possible D gene (6 bases). This CDR3 spans 14 amino acids. Germline CDR1 MDHEN, CDR2 SYDVKM. V shed 4 bases and J shed 6 bases, with 13 bases lying between them. This CDR3 reads CASSSGALSQPQHF. The CDR3 DNA follows: TGTGCCAGCAGTTCAGGGGCTCTGTCTCAGCCCCAGCATTTT.

The chain employs TRBV2 and TRBJ2-7, with TRBD1 matching over 10 bases. Looked up from germline, CDR1 is SNHLY and CDR2 is FYNNEI. Trimming took 7 bases from V and 2 from J; bases not matched to a gene: 5. The CDR3 loop spans 14 amino acids. Written as DNA, the CDR3 is TGTGCCAGCACACCGGACAGGGGGACCTACGAGCAGTACGTC. Its protein product is CASTPDRGTYEQYV.

This clone was detected a few times. The chain joins TRBV13 to TRBJ1-2; TRBD1 matches at 9 bases. Germline values: CDR1 PRHDT, CDR2 FYEKMQ (reference sequence). The junction had 9 bases not matched to a gene; V was cut back by 5 bases and J by 8 bases. The length of the CDR3 is 14 residues. As DNA, the CDR3 is TGTGCCAGCAGCACACCACCGGGACAGGGAGGCTACACCTTC. It specifies CASSTPPGQGGYTF. The whole variable domain, remainder taken from reference TRBV13 and TRBJ1-2, is AAGVIQSPRHLIKEKRETATLKCYPIPRHDTVYWYQQGPGQDPQFLISFYEKMQSDKGSIPDRFSAQQFSDYHSELNMSSLELGDSALYFCASSTPPGQGGYTFGSGTRLTVV.

The V and J genes are TRBV18 and TRBJ2-1; D is perhaps TRBD2 (5 bases). Trimming stripped 5 bases from V and 1 base from J, with 12 bases between. Germline loops: CDR1 KGHSH, CDR2 LQKENI. The CDR3 extends over 15 amino acids. CDR3 region: CASSITGSSYNEQFF. CDR3 in DNA: TGTGCCAGCTCAATTACGGGAAGTTCCTACAATGAGCAGTTCTTC.